The source of this T cell receptor (beta chain) is a study of blood T cells in healthy people across ages. Study outcomes and limitations: A greater number of naive CD4+ cells and higher diversity distinguished long-lived donors from aged donors.

As for this clonotype: The antigen is undetermined.

Germline CDR1 MNHNS, CDR2 SASEGT. Trimming took 3 bases from V and 7 from J, leaving 15 bases between them. The CDR3 runs to 14 residues. A second PCR of 7 to 11 cycles used a sample-barcoded 5' primer and a J-beta primer mix. TCRdb used MiXCR to reprocess the 5' RACE reads, holding one entry per CDR3 protein. The table has about 1.6 million distinct CDR3 sequences, 30% to 35% seen once. Extracted total RNA amounted to at least 5.5 micrograms for each sample. What was sequenced was blood. The chain employs TRBV6-1 and TRBJ1-1, with D hard to call. The TCR sequence derives from a woman under 40 in good health. CDR3 sequence: CASSEEWSLGEAFF. Here the CDR3 DNA reads TGTGCCAGCAGTGAGGAGTGGAGTCTCGGTGAAGCTTTCTTT.